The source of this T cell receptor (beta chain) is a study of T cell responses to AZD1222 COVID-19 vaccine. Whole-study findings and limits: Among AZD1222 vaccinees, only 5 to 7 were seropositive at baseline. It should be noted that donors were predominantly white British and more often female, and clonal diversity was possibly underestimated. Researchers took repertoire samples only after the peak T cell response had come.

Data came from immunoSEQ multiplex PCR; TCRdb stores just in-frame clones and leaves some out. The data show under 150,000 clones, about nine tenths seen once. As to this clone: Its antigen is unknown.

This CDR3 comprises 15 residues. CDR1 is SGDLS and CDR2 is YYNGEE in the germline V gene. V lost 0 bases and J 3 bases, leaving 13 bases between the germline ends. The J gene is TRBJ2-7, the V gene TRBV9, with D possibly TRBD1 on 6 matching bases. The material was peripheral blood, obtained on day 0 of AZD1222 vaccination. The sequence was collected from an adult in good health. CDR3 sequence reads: CASSVEGTGSYEQYF. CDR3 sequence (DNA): TGTGCCAGCAGCGTAGAAGGAACAGGGAGCTACGAGCAGTACTTC. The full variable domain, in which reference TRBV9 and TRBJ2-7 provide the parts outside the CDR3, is DSGVTQTPKHLITATGQRVTLRCSPRSGDLSVYWYQQSLDQGLQFLIQYYNGEERAKGNILERFSAQQFPDLHSELNLSSLELGDSALYFCASSVEGTGSYEQYFGPGTRLTVT.